This T cell receptor (beta chain) was recorded in a study of response to subunit inactivated influenza vaccine. Study-wide results and caveats: Authors suggested that a seasonal influenza vaccination recruits few new T cells each time.

TCRdb reprocessed the RT-PCR reads via MiXCR and lists one record per CDR3 protein. The data hold hundreds of thousands of distinct CDR3 sequences, with around 14% observed a single time. This clonotype was picked up a small number of times. Its antigen is currently unknown. Trimming at V came to 4 bases and at J to 6 bases, leaving 10 bases not matched to a gene. CDR3 length: 15 residues. Germline-derived CDR1 and CDR2 are SGHRS and YFSETQ. This clonotype was obtained from a middle-aged man who received an inactivated influenza vaccine. The chain uses TRBV5-1 and TRBJ2-7; TRBD2 matches at 10 bases. Material: PBMCs from blood, obtained roughly 12 days after vaccination. The CDR3 region has the DNA TGCGCCAGCAGCGTCACTAGCGGGAACGGCCGCGAGCAGTACTTC. This encodes CASSVTSGNGREQYF.